This TCR beta chain was captured by sequencing in a study of blood T cell repertoires in COVID-19. Study context: Material from acute and convalescent COVID-19 was sourced from the United States, Italy and Spain. Nucleic acid was either cDNA or gDNA, and it came from T cells, B-cell-depleted T cells, or PBMCs.

As originally analysed: Reference gene primer amplification in the assay estimated nucleated cell counts. Here immunoSEQ multiplex PCR was the method, and the copy in TCRdb shows in-frame clones only, minus some. Clone size and V and J calls were adopted from that table, with D and trimming inferred from the DNA. This sample has just over 150,000 clones, with 75% to 90% found just once. Sequenced input: peripheral blood. The receptor comes from a human donor with acute or convalescent COVID-19. The donor label of this sample is uncertain.

DNA of the CDR3: TGTGCCAGCACCGTAGGGGGTAGCAATCAGCCCCAGCATTTT. Its protein is CASTVGGSNQPQHF. The chain recombines TRBV28 with TRBJ1-5, with D perhaps matching TRBD1 (6 bases). There are 14 residues in the CDR3. V was pared by 7 bases and J by 0 bases, with 10 bases between. CDR1 is MDHEN, CDR2 SYDVKM, per germline.